A selection of T cell receptor beta chains follows, all from one sample in a study of identical twins. TCRdb redid the calling of the 5' RACE reads with MiXCR, one entry per CDR3 protein. Of hundreds of thousands of distinct CDR3 sequences listed, 8.6% are singletons. This sample was also put to use in a study of yellow fever vaccine responses in identical twins.

Material: PBMCs. Every receptor here comes from a woman under 30 in good health. CDR3s include the opening cysteine and the closing phenylalanine or tryptophan. The order of the fields is clone size, J gene, CDR3 length, V gene, CDR3 protein. Clone size is shown for a subset of rows, as once, few, many or a class of expanded clone.

few,TRBJ2-6,18,TRBV24-1,CATRPNRDRFSGANVLTF
few,TRBJ2-3,15,TRBV7-4,CASSLGASGPDTQYF
NA,TRBJ2-2,16,TRBV14,CASSQVDRSNTGELFF
many,TRBJ2-7,19,TRBV5-6,CASSRRVTSGSSKLYEQYF
few,TRBJ2-5,15,TRBV5-4,CASSLGTGGEETQYF
few,TRBJ2-1,15,TRBV2,CASSRTGDAYNEQFF
many,TRBJ1-1,13,TRBV29-1,CSAQGTLNTEAFF
few,TRBJ2-2,15,TRBV29-1,CSATGPDANTGELFF
few,TRBJ2-3,15,TRBV29-1,CSVVPGLAGLGTQYF
many,TRBJ1-4,15,TRBV11-2,CASSRLQGINEKLFF
many,TRBJ2-3,17,TRBV5-1,CASSLDIRAGVIDTQYF
few,TRBJ2-7,16,TRBV10-3,CAISEWDFGSSYEQYF
few,TRBJ2-3,15,TRBV3-1,CASSLSWDRTDTQYF
NA,TRBJ2-7,15,TRBV10-2,CASRSSGARTYEQYF
few,TRBJ2-7,11,TRBV12-3/TRBV12-4,CASSNKYEQYF
few,TRBJ2-7,14,TRBV12-3/TRBV12-4,CASSPQVGGYEQYF
many,TRBJ1-2,14,TRBV9,CASSVADGTYGYTF
many,TRBJ2-7,15,TRBV4-2,CASSQAQTSSYEQYF
few,TRBJ2-7,14,TRBV5-1,CASSLGGLENEQYF
few,TRBJ2-1,11,TRBV6-5,CASSFMDEQFF
NA,TRBJ2-2,14,TRBV6-2/TRBV6-3,CASSYLLTTGELFF
many,TRBJ1-2,14,TRBV12-3/TRBV12-4,CASSLEQGTYGYTF
few,TRBJ2-2,18,TRBV11-2,CASSASGTGGAMTGELFF
many,TRBJ1-1,15,TRBV20-1,CSASPLAGANTEAFF
many,TRBJ2-4,16,TRBV10-3,CAISESFSGAKNIQYF
medium-sized,TRBJ2-6,15,TRBV28,CASSPRISGANVLTF
many,TRBJ2-5,15,TRBV12-3/TRBV12-4,CASTEGQGGLETQYF
NA,TRBJ1-5,14,TRBV5-6,CASSPWGEDQPQHF
NA,TRBJ2-5,13,TRBV29-1,CSAQVLERETQYF
NA,TRBJ2-1,16,TRBV4-3,CASSQEGLASFNEQFF
many,TRBJ2-3,14,TRBV11-2,CASSPGSSTDTQYF
few,TRBJ2-6,17,TRBV19,CASSTRTGPTGANVLTF
many,TRBJ2-1,13,TRBV27,CASSLTANNEQFF
NA,TRBJ2-1,13,TRBV28,CASLRDRYNEQFF
many,TRBJ2-1,13,TRBV5-1,CASSGGLADEQFF
many,TRBJ2-1,13,TRBV12-3/TRBV12-4,CASGISSYNEQFF
many,TRBJ2-2,17,TRBV21-1,CASSKERGVDNTGELFF
few,TRBJ2-1,14,TRBV3-1,CASSQEPPGQGEFF
few,TRBJ2-3,18,TRBV21-1,CASSKEGSSGGCTDTQYF
few,TRBJ2-5,16,TRBV20-1,CSARDGFQGAKETQYF
many,TRBJ1-1,14,TRBV20-1,CSARTTHPNTEAFF
few,TRBJ2-5,15,TRBV11-2,CASSFPGQGEKTQYF
NA,TRBJ2-3,17,TRBV10-3,CAISESVHIRTTDTQYF
few,TRBJ2-4,14,TRBV12-3/TRBV12-4,CASSEYREKGIQYF
NA,TRBJ2-1,12,TRBV29-1,CSADRVGNEQFF
many,TRBJ2-1,15,TRBV7-9,CASSLASGVYNEQFF
NA,TRBJ1-4,14,TRBV4-1,CASSLLGGGEKLFF
few,TRBJ1-1,15,TRBV12-3/TRBV12-4,CASSLIPGAGTEAFF
many,TRBJ1-4,14,TRBV12-3/TRBV12-4,CASSLGGGNEKLFF
many,TRBJ1-6,15,TRBV5-1,CASSSPGQGVSPLHF
few,TRBJ2-5,14,TRBV20-1,CSATPLSTQETQYF
NA,TRBJ1-6,15,TRBV5-1,CASSLAGRRYSPLHF